Each of the 26 T cell receptor beta chains below was sequenced from the same sample in a study of T cells in Graves' hyperthyroidism and ophthalmopathy. Amplified TCR beta CDR3 regions came from RNA transcripts. During a first-round RT-PCR of the TCR CDR3, the HTBI primer set was used. TCRdb itself ran the multiplex PCR reads through MiXCR, one entry per CDR3 protein. The table lists approximately 600,000 distinct CDR3 sequences, around 21% of them singletons. The sequencing input was blood. These receptors originate from a man aged 25 to 45 with Graves' ophthalmopathy.

This clonotype was observed at least ten times. The chain has TRBV14 and TRBJ2-3; possibly TRBD2 for D (5 bases). Germline loops: CDR1 SGHDN, CDR2 FVKESK. The CDR3 extends over 14 amino acids. Trimming left V 4 bases short and J 2 bases short, with 10 bases between. CDR3 region: CASSLRLNTDTQYF. In DNA, the CDR3 is TGTGCCAGCAGCCTCCGACTAAACACAGATACGCAGTATTTT.

This clonotype has ten or more counts. The chain joins TRBV12-3 or TRBV12-4 to TRBJ2-5; TRBD2 matches 10 bases. This CDR3 has 13 amino acids. With V trimmed by 8 bases and J by 3 bases, 3 bases remained unmatched. Here the CDR3 reads CASCLAGEETQYF. The CDR3 region has the DNA TGTGCCAGCTGTCTAGCGGGAGAAGAGACCCAGTACTTC.

This clonotype was counted a single time. This clone may be a read error of a much larger clone one base away. V gene TRBV12-3 or TRBV12-4 combines with J gene TRBJ2-7; TRBD1 matches at 9 bases. The V and J ends lost 8 bases and 6 bases, in that order; junction bases with no gene match: 11. The CDR3 is 14 residues long. The CDR3 sequence is CASRRLGTGFEQYF. In nucleotides, the CDR3 is TGTGCCAGCCGCCGCCTCGGGACAGGGTTCGAGCAGTACTTC.

The J gene is TRBJ2-1, the V gene TRBV11-2, with D maybe TRBD2 (6 bases). The V end was cut by 8 bases, the J end by 4 bases, with 15 bases between. Germline CDR1 SGHAT, CDR2 FQNNGV. The CDR3 consists of 14 residues. The chain's CDR3 is CASAPGGVYNEQFF. In nucleotides, the CDR3 is TGTGCCAGCGCACCCGGCGGGGTTTACAATGAGCAGTTCTTC.

This clonotype was detected many times. The chain has TRBV28 and TRBJ2-7, with D uncertain. Trimming pared 3 bases from V and 0 bases from J, leaving 12 bases between. CDR1 and CDR2 from the germline V gene are MDHEN and SYDVKM. CDR3 length: 15 amino acids. The CDR3 here is CASSLRVISSYEQYF. CDR3 in DNA: TGTGCCAGCAGTTTGCGTGTGATTAGCTCCTACGAGCAGTACTTC.

This chain joins TRBV6-2 or TRBV6-3 and TRBJ1-1; D unclear. Trimming shortened V by 2 bases and J by 7 bases, and 8 bases separated the two germline ends. The germline CDR1 and CDR2 sequences are MNHEY and SVGEGT. CDR3 length: 12 amino acids. CDR3 sequence (DNA): TGTGCCAGCAGTTACGGACTCCATGAAGCTTTCTTT. It is translated as CASSYGLHEAFF.

V gene TRBV25-1 combines with J gene TRBJ1-5; D gene ambiguous. The CDR3 is made up of 16 amino acids. CDR1 MGHDK and CDR2 SYGVNS come from the germline V gene. V lost 3 bases to trimming and J lost 3 bases, with 15 bases between them. This chain's CDR3 is CASSDSRVVPNQPQHF. The CDR3 nucleotides are TGTGCCAGCAGTGATTCAAGGGTGGTTCCCAATCAGCCCCAGCATTTT.

The gene calls are TRBV12-5 and TRBJ2-1; the match to TRBD2 covers 9 bases. This CDR3 is built from 16 residues. The ends lost 2 bases at V and 5 bases at J; junction bases unmatched: 7. Germline V gives CDR1 LGHNT, CDR2 FRNRAP. The CDR3 spells CASGLFSGRFNNEQFF. CDR3 sequence (DNA): TGTGCTAGTGGTTTGTTTAGCGGGAGATTCAACAATGAGCAGTTCTTC. Filled out from reference TRBV12-5 and TRBJ2-1, the complete variable domain reads DARVTQTPRHKVTEMGQEVTMRCQPILGHNTVFWYRQTMMQGLELLAYFRNRAPLDDSGMPKDRFSAEMPDATLATLKIQPSEPRDSAVYFCASGLFSGRFNNEQFFGPGTRLTVL.

There are a few counts of this clonotype. The chain combines TRBV4-1 with TRBJ1-2; D uncertain. CDR3 length equals 14 residues. V was clipped by 1 base and J by 6 bases, with 12 bases between them. The V gene's germline CDR1 is MGHRA and CDR2 YSYEKL. CDR3 residues: CASSQVWETNGYTF. CDR3 coding DNA: TGCGCCAGCAGCCAAGTGTGGGAGACCAATGGCTACACCTTC.

This clonotype has a handful of counts. The chain joins TRBV11-2 to TRBJ2-1, with 7 positions matching TRBD2. The J segment lost 6 bases and the V segment lost 2 bases, leaving 13 bases of the junction unmatched. Germline assignment: CDR1 SGHAT and CDR2 FQNNGV. CDR3 length equals 17 residues. The CDR3 DNA follows: TGTGCCAGCAGCTTATCTTTACGCGGGAGAATAGGCAATGAGCAGTTCTTC. Encoded protein: CASSLSLRGRIGNEQFF.

This clonotype was recorded many times. The rearrangement uses TRBV28 and TRBJ1-2, with 7 bases that match TRBD1. V lost 4 bases, J lost 6 bases, and 8 bases stayed unmatched. CDR1 MDHEN and CDR2 SYDVKM come from the germline V gene. The CDR3 is made up of 14 amino acids. In DNA, the CDR3 is TGTGCCAGCAGTTCGACAGGGAGTTTGGATGGCTACACCTTC. Amino acids: CASSSTGSLDGYTF.

This chain uses TRBV9 with TRBJ2-1; D gene ambiguous. The CDR3 extends over 14 amino acids. Germline values: CDR1 SGDLS, CDR2 YYNGEE. V was cut by 1 base and J by 6 bases, with 11 bases left in between. CDR3 sequence (DNA): TGTGCCAGCAGCGTAAGGAGAGACGCCAATGAGCAGTTCTTC. This sequence encodes CASSVRRDANEQFF.

This clonotype was recorded a few times. The gene calls are TRBV12-3 or TRBV12-4 and TRBJ2-1; D uncertain. V was shortened by 6 bases and J by 4 bases, with 10 bases between the two germline ends. The CDR3 is 13 amino acids. The CDR3 region has the DNA TGTGCCAGCAGAACGGTTACTTACAATGAGCAGTTCTTC. Amino acids: CASRTVTYNEQFF.

The rearrangement links TRBV7-2 to TRBJ2-1; 10 bases fit TRBD2. Germline V gene lookup returns CDR1 SGHTA and CDR2 FQGNSA. This CDR3 region has 20 residues. V lost 3 bases and J lost 5; bases outside the gene matches: 19. In DNA form, the CDR3 reads TGTGCCAGCAGCTTTGCGTTAGGGCTAGCGGGAGCACATCGAAACAATGAGCAGTTCTTC. Encoded protein: CASSFALGLAGAHRNNEQFF. Complete variable domain (other parts from reference TRBV7-2 and TRBJ2-1): GAGVSQSPSNKVTEKGKDVELRCDPISGHTALYWYRQSLGQGLEFLIYFQGNSAPDKSGLPSDRFSAERTGGSVSTLTIQRTQQEDSAVYLCASSFALGLAGAHRNNEQFFGPGTRLTVL.

Written as DNA, the CDR3 is TGTGCCAGCAGTTTATCGGGGGGCGCCCCCCAAGAGACCCAGTACTTC. Translated: CASSLSGGAPQETQYF. The V gene is TRBV28, the J gene TRBJ2-5; perhaps TRBD2 as D (7 bases). This CDR3 is built from 16 residues. The V and J ends lost 1 base and 1 base respectively, with 13 bases between them. From germline, CDR1 is MDHEN and CDR2 SYDVKM.

This clonotype has ten or more counts. This sequence joins TRBV11-2 and TRBJ2-1, with TRBD2 matching over 14 bases. Trimming took 6 bases from V and 9 from J; bases not matched to a gene: 4. This CDR3 region has 14 residues. The germline V gene encodes CDR1 SGHAT and CDR2 FQNNGV. In nucleotides, the CDR3 is TGTGCCAGCAGGCCGGGACTAGCGGGAGTTGAGCAGTTCTTC. Translated: CASRPGLAGVEQFF.

This clonotype showed up many times. The J gene is TRBJ2-1, the V gene TRBV3-1; TRBD2 is a possible D gene (6 bases). CDR1 and CDR2 (germline): LGHDT, YNNKEL (reference sequence). Trimming took off 1 base at V and 4 bases at J, with 11 bases between the two ends. The CDR3 loop spans 15 amino acids. The CDR3 protein is CASSQGREPYNEQFF. The CDR3 coding sequence is TGTGCCAGCAGCCAAGGGCGGGAACCTTACAATGAGCAGTTCTTC.

Of note for this clonotype: This sequence may be a read error, since a much larger clone differs from it by one base. The rearrangement links TRBV28 to TRBJ1-4; TRBD1 matches 7 bases. The CDR3 contains 13 residues. CDR1 is MDHEN, CDR2 SYDVKM, per germline. CDR3 in DNA: TGTGCCTCCCACGACAGGGTCGGGGAAAAACTGGTTTTT. Protein: CASHDRVGEKLVF.

The chain joins TRBV9 to TRBJ2-3, with 9 nucleotides matching TRBD2. V was clipped by 3 bases and J by 2 bases; unmatched bases: 4. This CDR3 spans 15 amino acids. Germline assignment: CDR1 SGDLS and CDR2 YYNGEE. The CDR3 sequence: CASSARLAATDTQYF. CDR3 sequence (DNA): TGTGCCAGCAGCGCGCGACTAGCGGCCACAGATACGCAGTATTTT.

Comment on this clonotype: A much bigger clone sits one base away, suggesting this may be a read error. The chain combines TRBV5-1 with TRBJ2-1; TRBD2 matches at 7 bases. This CDR3 has 17 amino acids. Germline CDR1 is SGHRS and CDR2 is YFSETQ. The CDR3 here is CVSSSGRDVSSYNEQFF. CDR3 DNA: TGCGTCAGCAGCTCAGGGAGGGATGTCAGCTCCTACAATGAGCAGTTCTTC.

Many counts were recorded for this clonotype. This sequence joins TRBV27 and TRBJ1-2; 7 nucleotides line up with TRBD1. The CDR3 is 12 amino acids. Germline CDR1 is MNHEY and CDR2 is SMNVEV (reference sequence). V lost 6 bases to trimming and J lost 4 bases; unmatched junction nucleotides: 2. As DNA, the CDR3 is TGTGCCAGCAGGGACAGGTTCTATGGCTACACCTTC. Protein sequence: CASRDRFYGYTF.

This clonotype has a count of ten or more. V and J are TRBV7-8 and TRBJ2-7; D uncertain. The CDR3 runs 15 residues. V was pared by 6 bases and J by 3 bases, with 18 bases between. Germline V gene sequence: CDR1 SGHVS, CDR2 FQNEAQ. This CDR3 reads CASRSEDARLYEQYF. The CDR3 nucleotides are TGTGCCAGCAGATCAGAGGACGCGAGACTCTACGAGCAGTACTTC.

This clonotype came up once. The CDR3 sequence is CASSEYRIREWNTGELFF. The DNA of the CDR3 is TGTGCCAGCAGTGAATATCGGATACGGGAGTGGAACACCGGGGAGCTGTTTTTT. The chain carries TRBV25-1 and TRBJ2-2; D perhaps matches TRBD2 (6 bases). Germline-derived CDR1 and CDR2 are MGHDK and SYGVNS. This CDR3 is built from 18 residues. Trimming took off 0 bases at V and 1 base at J, with 15 bases between the two ends.

At least ten counts were recorded for this clonotype. V usage is TRBV7-9 and J usage is TRBJ2-5, with D possibly matching TRBD1 (5 bases). The CDR3 is made up of 15 amino acids. The germline gives CDR1 SEHNR, CDR2 FQNEAQ (reference sequence). V was clipped by 5 bases and J by 8 bases, with 21 bases between them. The CDR3: CASSTLAGPVRTQYF. CDR3 sequence (DNA): TGTGCCAGCAGCACGTTGGCAGGGCCAGTCCGAACCCAGTACTTC. The complete variable domain, with remaining parts taken from reference TRBV7-9 and TRBJ2-5, reads DTGVSQNPRHKITKRGQNVTFRCDPISEHNRLYWYRQTLGQGPEFLTYFQNEAQLEKSRLLSDRFSAERPKGSFSTLEIQRTEQGDSAMYLCASSTLAGPVRTQYFGPGTRLLVL.

The chain carries TRBV30 and TRBJ1-3; TRBD1 might be the D (5 bases). The germline V gene encodes CDR1 GTSNPN and CDR2 SVGIG (reference sequence). CDR3 size: 16 residues. Trimming removed 2 bases at V and 0 bases at J, with 14 bases between. The CDR3 loop is CAWSIGHANSGNTIYF. The CDR3 coding sequence is TGTGCCTGGAGTATCGGACATGCTAACTCTGGAAACACCATATATTTT.

The chain links TRBV6-2 or TRBV6-3 to TRBJ1-1; no reliable D call. V was clipped by 5 bases and J by 1 base, with 11 bases between them. This CDR3 has 14 residues. CDR1 and CDR2 (germline): MNHEY, SVGEGT. CDR3 DNA sequence: TGTGCCAGCAGTACCCGACACACGAACACTGAAGCTTTCTTT. This sequence encodes CASSTRHTNTEAFF.